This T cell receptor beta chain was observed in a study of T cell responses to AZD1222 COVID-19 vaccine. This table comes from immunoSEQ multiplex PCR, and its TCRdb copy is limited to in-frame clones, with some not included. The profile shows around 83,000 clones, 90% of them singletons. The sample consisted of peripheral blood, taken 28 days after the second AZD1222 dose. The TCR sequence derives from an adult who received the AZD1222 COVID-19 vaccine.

The CDR3 DNA reads TGTGCCAGCAGTCCCGACAGGAACTATGGCTACACCTTC. Translated, it gives CASSPDRNYGYTF. The chain uses TRBV28 and TRBJ1-2; D is possibly TRBD1 (6 bases). Per germline, CDR1 MDHEN and CDR2 SYDVKM. Trimming took off 5 bases at V and 2 bases at J, with 9 bases between the two ends. The CDR3 is 13 residues long.